The 2 T cell receptor beta chains listed next were all sequenced from one sample in a study of blood T cell repertoires in COVID-19. Assay: immunoSEQ multiplex PCR; the TCRdb copy retains only in-frame clones and omits some. The sample holds some 120,000 clones, approximately 86% seen once. The specimen sequenced was peripheral blood. The receptor set was obtained from a man aged 35 to 55 with acute or convalescent COVID-19.

V usage is TRBV6-1 and J usage is TRBJ2-7; 7 nucleotides align to TRBD2. CDR3 length: 16 residues. The J segment lost 1 base and the V segment lost 4 bases, leaving 10 bases of the junction unmatched. From germline, CDR1 is MNHNS and CDR2 SASEGT. Written as DNA, the CDR3 is TGTGCCAGCAGTGCGGGCGCGGGAGTATGGTCCTACGAGCAGTACTTC. Its translation is CASSAGAGVWSYEQYF.

The J gene is TRBJ2-1, the V gene TRBV6-5; 12 positions match TRBD2. CDR1 and CDR2 (germline): MNHEY, SVGAGI. The V segment lost 5 bases and the J segment 8 bases; nucleotides outside the gene matches: 4. CDR3 length: 14 residues. The CDR3 reads CASSPSGRAYEQFF. CDR3 DNA sequence: TGTGCCAGCAGTCCTAGCGGGAGGGCCTATGAGCAGTTCTTC.